These T cell receptor beta chains were read from a single sample in a study of blood T cell repertoires in COVID-19. Clones were read by immunoSEQ multiplex PCR, and TCRdb kept only the in-frame ones, dropping some. Seen here are 250,000 to 300,000 clones, under 90% observed once, and the top ten hold 0.9% to 1%. Sequencing was performed on peripheral blood. These receptors were collected from a woman aged 35 to 49 who had recovered from COVID-19. CDR3s include the opening cysteine and the closing phenylalanine or tryptophan. A D gene is named only where the DNA matches it firmly. Size is stated for part of the rows, as once, few or many counts, or as a class when the clone is expanded.

>TRBV2|few|TRBJ1-5|TRBD1
CASRSRPDRADQPQHF
TGTGCCAGCAGGAGCAGGCCGGACAGGGCGGATCAGCCCCAGCATTTT
>TRBV6-1|NA|TRBJ1-1|NA
CASSESRKNTEAFF
TGTGCCAGCAGTGAGTCCAGGAAAAACACTGAAGCTTTCTTT
>TRBV5-6|NA|TRBJ2-5|NA
CASSLELVRGRFQETQYF
TGTGCCAGCAGCTTGGAACTGGTCAGGGGACGGTTCCAAGAGACCCAGTACTTC
>TRBV29-1|NA|TRBJ2-7|NA
CSVEGPTTHYEQYF
TGCAGCGTTGAGGGCCCCACAACCCACTACGAGCAGTACTTC
>TRBV5-1|NA|TRBJ2-7|TRBD1
CASSTGQGHEQYF
TGCGCCAGCAGCACTGGACAGGGTCACGAGCAGTACTTC
>TRBV24-1|NA|TRBJ2-2|NA
CATSGAGNTGELFF
TGTGCCACCAGTGGAGCTGGGAACACCGGGGAGCTGTTTTTT
>TRBV15|NA|TRBJ1-4|NA
CATSPQSTNEKLFF
TGTGCCACCAGCCCACAGTCAACTAATGAAAAACTGTTTTTT
>TRBV28|few|TRBJ1-5|NA
CASSFSGSNQPQHF
TGTGCCAGCAGTTTCTCAGGGAGCAATCAGCCCCAGCATTTT
>TRBV2|NA|TRBJ2-2|NA
CASRSDTGELFF
TGTGCCAGCAGGTCAGACACCGGGGAGCTGTTTTTT
>TRBV7-8|NA|TRBJ1-5|TRBD1
CASSLGQARNQPQHF
TGTGCCAGCAGCCTCGGACAGGCGCGCAATCAGCCCCAGCATTTT
>TRBV19|few|TRBJ2-1|TRBD1
CASSHRQGMGNEQFF
TGTGCCAGTAGTCATAGACAGGGAATGGGCAATGAGCAGTTCTTC
>TRBV7-9|NA|TRBJ1-2|NA
CASSPGSGYTF
TGTGCCAGCAGCCCCGGTAGCGGCTACACCTTC
>TRBV19|NA|TRBJ1-1|TRBD1
CASSIGQGPAAFF
TGTGCCAGTAGTATCGGACAGGGCCCCGCAGCTTTCTTT
>TRBV7-7|few|TRBJ2-5|TRBD2
CASSPQRSGGETQYF
TGTGCCAGCAGCCCGCAACGAAGCGGGGGAGAGACCCAGTACTTC
>TRBV9|NA|TRBJ2-7|NA
CASSVGRPEDEQYF
TGTGCCAGCAGCGTAGGGAGACCGGAGGACGAGCAGTACTTC
>TRBV7-3|many|TRBJ2-1|TRBD2
CASSLSGLAGVNEQFF
TGTGCCAGCAGCTTATCTGGACTAGCGGGAGTGAATGAGCAGTTCTTC
>TRBV5-1|NA|TRBJ1-6|NA
CASSSTRGNSPLHF
TGCGCCAGCAGCTCGACCCGAGGGAATTCACCCCTCCACTTT
>TRBV11-2|NA|TRBJ2-3|NA
CASSSQGATSTDTQYF
TGTGCCAGCAGCTCACAGGGAGCGACTAGCACAGATACGCAGTATTTT
>TRBV5-1|NA|TRBJ2-7|TRBD2
CASSPTSGSYEQYF
TGCGCCAGCAGCCCCACTAGCGGTTCCTACGAGCAGTACTTC
>TRBV12-3/TRBV12-4|NA|TRBJ1-1|NA
CASVPRAGTEAFF
TGTGCCAGTGTCCCCCGGGCGGGCACTGAAGCTTTCTTT
>TRBV5-1|once|TRBJ2-1|NA
CASSLDAGITYNEQFF
TGCGCCAGCAGCTTGGATGCGGGGATAACCTACAATGAGCAGTTCTTC
>TRBV28|NA|TRBJ1-5|NA
CASTGQQDQPQHF
TGTGCCAGCACTGGGCAGCAGGATCAGCCCCAGCATTTT
>TRBV5-1|NA|TRBJ2-2|TRBD2
CASSPGLATNTGELFF
TGCGCCAGCAGCCCGGGACTAGCGACGAACACCGGGGAGCTGTTTTTT
>TRBV7-3|NA|TRBJ2-3|TRBD1
CASSRQGSTDTQYF
TGTGCCAGCAGCCGACAGGGCAGCACAGATACGCAGTATTTT
>TRBV27|NA|TRBJ2-7|NA
CASSLSIPDSSYEQYF
TGTGCCAGCAGTTTATCGATCCCCGATAGCTCCTACGAGCAGTACTTC
>TRBV7-2|NA|TRBJ1-2|NA
CASSLWEGDYGYTF
TGTGCCAGCAGCTTATGGGAAGGGGATTATGGCTACACCTTC
>TRBV28|NA|TRBJ1-2|NA
CASSLTTGRYGYTF
TGTGCCAGCAGTTTAACGACAGGCCGCTATGGCTACACCTTC
>TRBV18|once|TRBJ2-5|TRBD2
CASSLTSGYQETQYF
TGTGCCAGCTCACTGACTAGCGGGTACCAAGAGACCCAGTACTTC
>TRBV2|NA|TRBJ1-6|TRBD1
CASRLQGAENSPLHF
TGTGCCAGCAGATTACAGGGGGCGGAAAATTCACCCCTCCACTTT
>TRBV28|NA|TRBJ2-5|TRBD2
CASSRTQREALYF
TGTGCCAGCAGTCGCACACAGCGGGAGGCCCTCTACTTC
>TRBV6-4|NA|TRBJ1-1|NA
CASSVQVNTEAFF
TGTGCCAGCAGTGTACAAGTGAACACTGAAGCTTTCTTT
>TRBV5-6|NA|TRBJ2-7|NA
CASSRGRDGPTATLYEQYF
TGTGCCAGCAGCCGAGGGCGGGACGGACCCACGGCCACCCTCTACGAGCAGTACTTC
>TRBV6-5|once|TRBJ2-7|TRBD1
CANGQGYEQYF
TGTGCCAACGGACAGGGCTACGAGCAGTACTTC
>TRBV14|NA|TRBJ2-7|NA
CASSRFGSAYEQYF
TGTGCCAGCAGCCGCTTCGGGTCTGCCTACGAGCAGTACTTC
>TRBV9|NA|TRBJ2-3|NA
CASSEDYPGPDTQYF
TGTGCCAGCAGCGAGGACTACCCGGGACCAGATACGCAGTATTTT
>TRBV10-3|NA|TRBJ2-1|TRBD2
CAISDGLAGVQFF
TGTGCCATCAGTGATGGACTAGCGGGAGTCCAGTTCTTC
>TRBV19|NA|TRBJ2-1|TRBD2
CASSAERGFYNEQFF
TGTGCCAGTAGTGCGGAGCGGGGGTTTTACAATGAGCAGTTCTTC
>TRBV11-1|NA|TRBJ1-1|TRBD1
CASSSGQGLNTEAFF
TGTGCCAGCAGCTCCGGACAGGGTTTAAACACTGAAGCTTTCTTT
>TRBV6-6|few|TRBJ2-7|TRBD1
CASRETGGGEQYF
TGTGCCAGCAGGGAAACAGGGGGCGGCGAGCAGTACTTC
>TRBV7-6|NA|TRBJ2-1|TRBD2
CASSLGTSWSSYNEQFF
TGTGCCAGCAGCCTGGGGACTAGCTGGAGCTCCTACAATGAGCAGTTCTTC
>TRBV14|NA|TRBJ2-5|TRBD2
CASSPGLVETQYF
TGTGCCAGCAGCCCCGGACTAGTTGAGACCCAGTACTTC